These T cell receptor beta chains were read from a single sample in a study of T cell responses to AZD1222 COVID-19 vaccine. The table came from immunoSEQ multiplex PCR; TCRdb's copy has only in-frame clones and leaves some out. The table shows 100,000 to 150,000 clones, with 84% occurring only once. The sample was peripheral blood, taken 28 days after the second AZD1222 dose. Every receptor here comes from an adult who received the AZD1222 COVID-19 vaccine. The CDR3 runs from the conserved cysteine through the conserved F or W. A D gene is named only where the DNA matches it firmly. Some rows have no size entry. The others give once, few or many, or a class for an expanded clone.

v_call	d_call	cdr3_length	j_call	clone_size	cdr3_nt	cdr3_aa
TRBV10-1	-	11	TRBJ2-1	-	TGCGCCTCAAGCTCCTACAATGAGCAGTTCTTC	CASSSYNEQFF
TRBV5-1	-	13	TRBJ2-7	once	TGCGCCAGCAGCTTGGCAGTGGCCTACGAGCAGTACTTC	CASSLAVAYEQYF
TRBV27	-	15	TRBJ1-1	few	TGTGCCAGCAGTCCGTGGGCAGGAGTCGACACTGAAGCTTTCTTT	CASSPWAGVDTEAFF
TRBV7-9	-	14	TRBJ2-3	-	TGTGCCAGCAGCCTAACGGGGACAACAGATACGCAGTATTTT	CASSLTGTTDTQYF
TRBV5-5	TRBD1	17	TRBJ1-5	-	TGTGCCAGCAGCCCGCTGGGGACAGCGTATAGCAATCAGCCCCAGCATTTT	CASSPLGTAYSNQPQHF
TRBV4-3	TRBD1	15	TRBJ2-7	-	TGCGCCAGCAGCCAATCATTGGGACAGGGCTACGAGCAGTACTTC	CASSQSLGQGYEQYF
TRBV28	-	16	TRBJ1-5	-	TGTGCCAGCAGTTCCCTTCCTCGTCGGAGCAATCAGCCCCAGCATTTT	CASSSLPRRSNQPQHF
TRBV7-8	-	12	TRBJ2-7	-	TGTGCCAGCAGCTTTGGACTCAACGAGCAGTACTTC	CASSFGLNEQYF
TRBV27	-	14	TRBJ1-3	once	TGTGCCAGCAGTCTCACAGGGACTGGAAACACCATATATTTT	CASSLTGTGNTIYF
TRBV6-5	TRBD1	14	TRBJ1-1	-	TGTGCCAGCAGCCGGGACAGGGGAGGAACTGAAGCTTTCTTT	CASSRDRGGTEAFF
TRBV7-8	-	13	TRBJ2-1	-	TGTGCCAGCAGCCGAGGTCCGGGGGATGAGCAGTTCTTC	CASSRGPGDEQFF
TRBV3-1/TRBV3-2	-	12	TRBJ1-1	few	TGTGCCAGCAGCCTCACGGGGGCTGAAGCTTTCTTT	CASSLTGAEAFF
TRBV5-6	-	12	TRBJ1-2	once	TGTGCCAGCAGCTTCCAAGCCCACGGCTACACCTTC	CASSFQAHGYTF
TRBV4-2	-	14	TRBJ1-1	-	TGTGCCAGCAGCCAAGATCCTCGGAACACTGAAGCTTTCTTT	CASSQDPRNTEAFF
TRBV18	-	14	TRBJ1-1	-	TGTGCCAGCTCGCTTGACAGGCAGAACACTGAAGCTTTCTTT	CASSLDRQNTEAFF
TRBV9	TRBD1	15	TRBJ1-1	-	TGTGCCAGCAGTAGGGACAGGGGGGTGAACACTGAAGCTTTCTTT	CASSRDRGVNTEAFF
TRBV6-4	-	13	TRBJ2-1	-	TGTGCCAGCAGTGACAAGGGAGAAAGTGAGCAGTTCTTC	CASSDKGESEQFF
TRBV10-2	TRBD2	14	TRBJ2-5	-	TGCGCCAGCAACCAGCGGGGGGGCGGTGAGACCCAGTACTTC	CASNQRGGGETQYF